This T cell receptor (beta chain) was captured by sequencing in a study of T cells after yellow fever vaccination. Study findings and constraints: Contamination of FACS-sorted repertoires by abundant clonotypes from the bulk population could occur. Relatively few clonotypes were ones that appeared in both CD4 and CD8 compartments.

Germline CDR1 and CDR2: DFQATT and SNEGSKA (reference sequence). The CDR3 contains 12 residues. This clonotype was counted between two and nine times. Its antigen is undetermined. The junction shows a germline mismatch at one end, possibly a read error. A 5'RACE template-switching step, the method used to make TCR cDNA, added a universal primer site and UMIs. TCRdb used MiXCR to reprocess the 5' RACE reads, holding one entry per CDR3 protein. The sample holds some 350,000 distinct CDR3 sequences; around 3.9% are singletons and the top ten take roughly 26%. J is TRBJ1-1 and V is TRBV20-1, with 7 bases identical to TRBD1. The receptor was derived from a man aged 18-30 years who received the YFV17D yellow fever vaccine. The source material was PBMCs, sampled 5 days after the yellow fever booster vaccination. The CDR3 DNA follows: TGCAGTGCGAGAGGGGACAGTACTGAAGCTTTCTTT. Translation gives CSARGDSTEAFF.